This TCR beta chain appears in the sequencing data of a study of T-cell memory formation after mild COVID-19. Broader study findings: Among contracting clones, CD4+ were mainly CM/EM and CD8+ enriched in EMRA. A second wave expanding day 15 to 37 was CD4+-biased; contracting clones were balanced.

UMIs and sample barcodes were carried by the TCR alpha and TCR beta cDNA libraries that 5'RACE produced using constant-segment primers. MiXCR was run by TCRdb on the 5' RACE reads, yielding one entry per CDR3 protein. The sample yields 250,000 to 300,000 distinct CDR3 sequences, about 17% seen once. Concerning this clonotype itself: The antigen is unknown.

This clonotype was obtained from a man aged 18 to 29 who had mild COVID-19 (a few samples of this study predate the infection). Cell type and time point are not known. Sequencing used PBMCs or a T cell subset sorted from them (not recorded which).

Here the CDR3 DNA reads TGTGCCAGCAGCTTACGGGTACCTTACGAGCAGTACGTC. Translating it yields CASSLRVPYEQYV. The rearrangement links TRBV5-5 to TRBJ2-7, with D unclear. From germline, CDR1 is SGHKS and CDR2 YYEKEE (reference sequence). CDR3 size: 13 residues. V gave up 2 bases and J gave up 4 bases, with 10 bases separating them.